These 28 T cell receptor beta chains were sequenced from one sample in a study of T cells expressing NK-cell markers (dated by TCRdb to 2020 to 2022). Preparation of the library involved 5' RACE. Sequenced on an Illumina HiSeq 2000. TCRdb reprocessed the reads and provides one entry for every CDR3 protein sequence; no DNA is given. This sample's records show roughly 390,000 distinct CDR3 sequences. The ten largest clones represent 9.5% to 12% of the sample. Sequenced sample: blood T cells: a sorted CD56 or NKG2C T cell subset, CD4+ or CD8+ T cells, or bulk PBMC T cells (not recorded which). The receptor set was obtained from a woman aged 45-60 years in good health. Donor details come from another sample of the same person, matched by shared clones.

The CDR3 here is CAWSVQARTQISYEQYF. The V and J genes are TRBV30 and TRBJ2-7. Germline V lookup: CDR1 GTSNPN, CDR2 SVGIG (reference sequence). The CDR3 has 17 amino acids.

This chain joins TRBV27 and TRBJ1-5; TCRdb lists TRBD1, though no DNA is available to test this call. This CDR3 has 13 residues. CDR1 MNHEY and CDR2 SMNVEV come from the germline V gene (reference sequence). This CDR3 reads CASSLNKGRPQHF.

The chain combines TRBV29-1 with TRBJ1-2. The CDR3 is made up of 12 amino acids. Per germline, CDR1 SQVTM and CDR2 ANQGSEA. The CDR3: CSVDLANYGYTF.

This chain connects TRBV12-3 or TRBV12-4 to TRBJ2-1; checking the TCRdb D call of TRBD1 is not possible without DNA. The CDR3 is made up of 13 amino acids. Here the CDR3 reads CASRDLRTVEQFF.

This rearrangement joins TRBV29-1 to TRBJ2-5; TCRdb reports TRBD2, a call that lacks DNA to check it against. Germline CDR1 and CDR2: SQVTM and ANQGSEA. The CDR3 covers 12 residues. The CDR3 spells CSVGLKQETQYF.

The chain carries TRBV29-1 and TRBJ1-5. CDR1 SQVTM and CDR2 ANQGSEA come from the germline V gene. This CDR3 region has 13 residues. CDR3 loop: CSVARGRNQPQHF.

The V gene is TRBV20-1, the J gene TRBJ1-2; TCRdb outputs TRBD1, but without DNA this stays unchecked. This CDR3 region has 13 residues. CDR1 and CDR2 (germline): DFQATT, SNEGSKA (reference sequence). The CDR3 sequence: CSATTGGYYGYTF.

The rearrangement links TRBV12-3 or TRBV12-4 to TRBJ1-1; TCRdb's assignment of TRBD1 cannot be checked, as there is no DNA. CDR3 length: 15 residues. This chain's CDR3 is CASSPTRDVNTEAFF.

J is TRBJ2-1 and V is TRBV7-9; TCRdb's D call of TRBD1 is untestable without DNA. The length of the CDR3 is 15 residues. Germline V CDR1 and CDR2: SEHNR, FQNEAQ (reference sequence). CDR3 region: CASSSNRVNYNEQFF.

The CDR3 loop is CASSLPSGRALAKNIQYF. The chain uses TRBV12-3 or TRBV12-4 and TRBJ2-4; absent DNA, TCRdb's TRBD2 call cannot be checked. CDR3 length: 18 amino acids.

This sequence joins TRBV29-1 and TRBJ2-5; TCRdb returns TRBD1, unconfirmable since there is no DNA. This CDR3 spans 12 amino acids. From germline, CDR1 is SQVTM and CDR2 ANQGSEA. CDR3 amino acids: CSVEGAEGTQYF. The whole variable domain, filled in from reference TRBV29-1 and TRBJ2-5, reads SAVISQKPSRDICQRGTSLTIQCQVDSQVTMMFWYRQQPGQSLTLIATANQGSEATYESGFVIDKFPISRPNLTFSTLTVSNMSPEDSSIYLCSVEGAEGTQYFGPGTRLLVL.

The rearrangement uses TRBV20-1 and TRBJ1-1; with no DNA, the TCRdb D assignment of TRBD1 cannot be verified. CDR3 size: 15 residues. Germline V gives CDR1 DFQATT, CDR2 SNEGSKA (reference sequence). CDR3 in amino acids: CSTFGTLHLNTEAFF.

This CDR3 is CASLGGTEAFF. The V call is TRBV27, the J call TRBJ1-1. The CDR3 totals 11 residues. From germline, CDR1 is MNHEY and CDR2 SMNVEV (reference sequence).

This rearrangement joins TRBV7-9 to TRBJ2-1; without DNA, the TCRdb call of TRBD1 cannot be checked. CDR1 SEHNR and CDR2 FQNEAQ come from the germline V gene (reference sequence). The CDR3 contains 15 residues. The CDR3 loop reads CASSLAGQGGDEQFF.

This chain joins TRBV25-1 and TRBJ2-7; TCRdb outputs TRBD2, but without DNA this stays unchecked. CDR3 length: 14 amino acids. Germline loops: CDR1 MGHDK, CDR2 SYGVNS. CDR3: CASSEAGPENEQYF.

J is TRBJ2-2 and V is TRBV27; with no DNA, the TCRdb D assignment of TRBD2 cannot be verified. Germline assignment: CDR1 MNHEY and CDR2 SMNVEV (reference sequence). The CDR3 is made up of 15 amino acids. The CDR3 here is CASNRGGRNTGELFF.

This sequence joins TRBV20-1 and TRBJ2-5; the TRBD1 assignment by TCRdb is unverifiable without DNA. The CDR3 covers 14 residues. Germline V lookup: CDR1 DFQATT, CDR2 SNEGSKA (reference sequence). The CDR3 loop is CSARLPGGLETQYF.

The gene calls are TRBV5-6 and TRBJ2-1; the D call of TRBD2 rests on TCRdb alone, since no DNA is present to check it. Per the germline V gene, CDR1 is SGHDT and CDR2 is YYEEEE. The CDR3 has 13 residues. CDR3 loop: CASSFLAGGRLFF. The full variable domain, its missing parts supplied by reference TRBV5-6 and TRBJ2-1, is DAGVTQSPTHLIKTRGQQVTLRCSPKSGHDTVSWYQQALGQGPQFIFQYYEEEERQRGNFPDRFSGHQFPNYSSELNVNALLLGDSALYLCASSFLAGGRLFFGPGTRLTVL.

The CDR3 is CASSPAGVGAVETQYF. The rearrangement joins TRBV6-6 to TRBJ2-5; no DNA is available, so the TRBD2 call from TCRdb remains unchecked. CDR3 length: 16 residues. CDR1 and CDR2 (germline): MNHNY, SVGAGI (reference sequence).

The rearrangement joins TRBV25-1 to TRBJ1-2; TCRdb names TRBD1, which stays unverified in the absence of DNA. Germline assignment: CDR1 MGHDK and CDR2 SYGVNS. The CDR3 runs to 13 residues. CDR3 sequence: CASSDTIRDGYTF.

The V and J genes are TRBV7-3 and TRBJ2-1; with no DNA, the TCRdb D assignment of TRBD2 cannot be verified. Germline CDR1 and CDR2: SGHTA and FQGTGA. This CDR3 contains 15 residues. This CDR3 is CASSLLSGNFNEQFF.

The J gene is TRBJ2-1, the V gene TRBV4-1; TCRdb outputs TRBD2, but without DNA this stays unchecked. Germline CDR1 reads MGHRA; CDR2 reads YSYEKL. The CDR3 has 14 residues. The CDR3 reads CASSQVGGIDEQFF.

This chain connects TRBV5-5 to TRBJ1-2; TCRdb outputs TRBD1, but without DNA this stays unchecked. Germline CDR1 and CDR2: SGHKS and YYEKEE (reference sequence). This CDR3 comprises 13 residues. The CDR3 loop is CASSQGDNYGYTF.

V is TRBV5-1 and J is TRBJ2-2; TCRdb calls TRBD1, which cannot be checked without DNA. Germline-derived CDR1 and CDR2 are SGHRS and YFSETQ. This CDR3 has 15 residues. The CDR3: CASLGGSANTGELFF.

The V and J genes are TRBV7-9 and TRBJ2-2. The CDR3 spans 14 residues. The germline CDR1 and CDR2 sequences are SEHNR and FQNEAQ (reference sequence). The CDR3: CASSLDSNTGELFF.

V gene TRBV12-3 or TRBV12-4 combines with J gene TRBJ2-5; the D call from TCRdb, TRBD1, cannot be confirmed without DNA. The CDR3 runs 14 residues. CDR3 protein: CASSSEAETRGQYF.

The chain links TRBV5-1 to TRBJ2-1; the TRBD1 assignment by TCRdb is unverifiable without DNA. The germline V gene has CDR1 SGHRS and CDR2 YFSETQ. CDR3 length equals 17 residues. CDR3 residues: CASSLGSSGGPYNEQFF.

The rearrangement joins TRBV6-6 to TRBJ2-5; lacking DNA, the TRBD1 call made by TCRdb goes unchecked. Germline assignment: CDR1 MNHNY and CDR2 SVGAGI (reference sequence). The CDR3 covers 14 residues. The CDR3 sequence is CASSPRTGEETQYF.